This paragraph covers one T cell receptor (beta chain) sequence. The germline V gene encodes CDR1 SGDLS and CDR2 YYNGEE. The V and J ends lost 2 bases and 2 bases, in that order; junction bases with no gene match: 3. The length of the CDR3 is 15 residues. In the authors' methods: Amplification of reference gene primers provided the estimated nucleated cell counts. The assay was immunoSEQ multiplex PCR, and TCRdb's table has in-frame clones only and misses some. V, J and clone size were drawn from that table, and D and trimming were deduced from the DNA. Of about 160,000 clones listed, approximately 88% are singletons. This sample is part of a study of blood T cell repertoires in COVID-19. About the research overall: Sample material is recorded as cDNA or gDNA derived from T cells, B-cell-depleted T cells, or PBMCs.

The TCR comes from a woman aged 60-75 years who had recovered from COVID-19. The sequenced sample was peripheral blood. The chain joins TRBV9 to TRBJ1-2, with 10 nucleotides matching TRBD1. CDR3 region: CASSVDRGLNYGYTF. The CDR3 nucleotides are TGTGCCAGCAGCGTCGACAGGGGGCTAAACTATGGCTACACCTTC. Full variable domain (missing parts from reference TRBV9 and TRBJ1-2): DSGVTQTPKHLITATGQRVTLRCSPRSGDLSVYWYQQSLDQGLQFLIQYYNGEERAKGNILERFSAQQFPDLHSELNLSSLELGDSALYFCASSVDRGLNYGYTFGSGTRLTVV.